Below are 30 T cell receptor beta chains sequenced from a single sample in a study of CD8 T cells in Susac syndrome. Random hexamers were used to reverse transcribe the RNA input (0.5 to 1 ug). TCRdb re-called the immunoSEQ multiplex PCR reads with MiXCR, one entry per CDR3 protein. The repertoire has 100,000 to 110,000 distinct CDR3 sequences, approximately 95% of them found once; the top ten carry 0.3%. The sequencing input was CD8+ T cells from PBMCs. The receptor source for this set is a human donor with Susac syndrome.

The gene calls are TRBV29-1 and TRBJ1-1; TRBD1 agrees at 9 bases. In germline, CDR1 is SQVTM, CDR2 ANQGSEA. The ends lost 7 bases at V and 7 bases at J; junction bases unmatched: 10. The CDR3 consists of 13 residues. The DNA for the CDR3 is TGCAGCGCTGACGTAGGGACAGGGCTTGAAGCTTTCTTT. This gives the protein CSADVGTGLEAFF. The full variable domain, with the rest looked up from reference TRBV29-1 and TRBJ1-1, is SAVISQKPSRDICQRGTSLTIQCQVDSQVTMMFWYRQQPGQSLTLIATANQGSEATYESGFVIDKFPISRPNLTFSTLTVSNMSPEDSSIYLCSADVGTGLEAFFGQGTRLTVV.

This clonotype was recorded only once. The chain uses TRBV18 and TRBJ2-1, with D perhaps assigned TRBD1 or TRBD2 (5 bases each). Trimming cost V 4 bases and J 5 bases, with 18 bases left between them. Looked up from germline, CDR1 is KGHSH and CDR2 is LQKENI. The CDR3 has 16 amino acids. The CDR3 bases are TGTGCCAGCTCACTTCCCTCGGGACGGCAGCACAATGAGCAGTTCTTC. It specifies CASSLPSGRQHNEQFF.

The chain recombines TRBV11-2 with TRBJ2-4; D tentatively fits TRBD1 or TRBD2 (5 bases each). The CDR3 extends over 13 amino acids. The germline gives CDR1 SGHAT, CDR2 FQNNGV. V lost 5 bases, J lost 6 bases, and 11 bases lay in between. CDR3 amino acids: CASSEPGPNIQYF. The CDR3, as DNA: TGTGCCAGCAGCGAGCCGGGGCCAAACATTCAGTACTTC. Based on the CDR3 plus reference TRBV11-2 and TRBJ2-4, the full variable domain is EAGVAQSPRYKIIEKRQSVAFWCNPISGHATLYWYQQILGQGPKLLIQFQNNGVVDDSQLPKDRFSAERLKGVDSTLKIQPAKLEDSAVYLCASSEPGPNIQYFGAGTRLSVL.

The chain employs TRBV28 and TRBJ1-4; unclear D gene. Germline lookup yields CDR1 MDHEN and CDR2 SYDVKM. The CDR3 loop spans 14 amino acids. V lost 4 bases, J lost 8 bases, and 14 bases lay in between. The CDR3 loop reads CASSWPSLREKLFF. CDR3 bases: TGTGCCAGCAGTTGGCCCTCTCTTCGGGAAAAACTGTTTTTT.

J is TRBJ1-4 and V is TRBV27; D ambiguous. This CDR3 is built from 14 residues. Germline assignment: CDR1 MNHEY and CDR2 SMNVEV (reference sequence). The V end was cut by 5 bases, the J end by 7 bases, with 14 bases between. The CDR3 here is CASSSSPFSEKLFF. CDR3 nucleotide sequence: TGTGCCAGCAGTAGCTCCCCTTTCAGTGAAAAACTGTTTTTT.

V usage is TRBV12-3 or TRBV12-4 and J usage is TRBJ2-1, with D perhaps matching TRBD2 (6 bases). V was shortened by 6 bases and J by 12 bases, with 21 bases between the two germline ends. The CDR3 consists of 14 residues. This chain's CDR3 is CASSSGTPASGQFF. The CDR3 DNA reads TGTGCCAGCAGCTCTGGGACTCCCGCGAGTGGGCAGTTCTTC.

V usage is TRBV3-1 and J usage is TRBJ1-3; D not certain. Trimming cost V 0 bases and J 5 bases, with 14 bases left between them. The CDR3 has 16 amino acids. Looked up from germline, CDR1 is LGHDT and CDR2 is YNNKEL (reference sequence). Here the CDR3 reads CASSQDMRGIRNTIYF. The DNA for the CDR3 is TGTGCCAGCAGCCAAGATATGAGAGGGATCCGAAACACCATATATTTT.

The chain joins TRBV20-1 to TRBJ1-6; unclear D gene. CDR1 DFQATT and CDR2 SNEGSKA come from the germline V gene (reference sequence). The germline V and J ends were trimmed by 5 bases and 8 bases, with 10 bases remaining between them. The CDR3 spans 12 residues. The CDR3 region has the DNA TGCAGTGCTTTGACCGCGGATTCACCCCTCCACTTT. Amino acids: CSALTADSPLHF.

The chain employs TRBV15 and TRBJ1-1; unclear D gene. The CDR3 covers 14 residues. Trimming cost V 8 bases and J 5 bases, with 18 bases left between them. The germline gives CDR1 LNHNV, CDR2 YYDKDF (reference sequence). CDR3 region: CATSHRTPWTEAFF. The CDR3 region has the DNA TGTGCCACCTCCCACCGGACTCCGTGGACTGAAGCTTTCTTT.

CDR3 DNA: TGCAGCGTCCTGAGCTCCTACGAGCAGTACTTC. This translates into CSVLSSYEQYF. The V and J genes are TRBV29-1 and TRBJ2-7; D call uncertain. The CDR3 is 11 residues long. V shed 6 bases and J shed 0 bases, with 6 bases lying between them. Looked up from germline, CDR1 is SQVTM and CDR2 is ANQGSEA.

V is TRBV7-3 and J is TRBJ2-1, with TRBD2 matching 8 bases. Germline CDR1 is SGHTA and CDR2 is FQGTGA. The CDR3 extends over 16 amino acids. Trimming took 4 bases from V and 6 from J; bases not matched to a gene: 11. CDR3 sequence: CASSSHSGLGPNEQFF. CDR3 nucleotides: TGTGCCAGCAGCTCCCATTCGGGACTAGGCCCCAATGAGCAGTTCTTC.

This chain links TRBV20-1 with TRBJ1-2, with a weak D call TRBD1 (5 bases). Germline CDR1 reads DFQATT; CDR2 reads SNEGSKA (reference sequence). V was shortened by 1 base and J by 9 bases, with 18 bases between the two germline ends. The CDR3 has 14 amino acids. The CDR3 sequence: CSARGTPEKGSYTF. The DNA for the CDR3 is TGCAGTGCTAGAGGGACACCCGAAAAGGGGAGCTACACCTTC.

V is TRBV5-1 and J is TRBJ1-1; unclear D gene. V dropped 3 bases and J dropped 10 bases, with 16 bases sitting between them. CDR1 and CDR2 from the germline V gene are SGHRS and YFSETQ. The CDR3 contains 13 residues. In DNA form, the CDR3 reads TGCGCCAGCAGCTCCCAGCCGGTTGCCCGAGCTTTCTTT. It specifies CASSSQPVARAFF. The whole variable domain, filled in from reference TRBV5-1 and TRBJ1-1, reads KAGVTQTPRYLIKTRGQQVTLSCSPISGHRSVSWYQQTPGQGLQFLFEYFSETQRNKGNFPGRFSGRQFSNSRSEMNVSTLELGDSALYLCASSSQPVARAFFGQGTRLTVV.

This clonotype was seen only once. This chain's CDR3 is CASESGTEETQYF. As DNA, the CDR3 is TGTGCCAGCGAGTCAGGGACTGAAGAGACCCAGTACTTC. V gene TRBV3-1 combines with J gene TRBJ2-5; the D gene is possibly TRBD2 (6 bases). The CDR3 is made up of 13 amino acids. V gave up 8 bases and J gave up 3 bases, with 13 bases separating them. The V gene's germline CDR1 is LGHDT and CDR2 YNNKEL (reference sequence).

The chain couples TRBV5-1 to TRBJ2-7; tentatively, D is TRBD1 or TRBD2 (5 bases each). The CDR3 extends over 13 amino acids. From germline, CDR1 is SGHRS and CDR2 YFSETQ. V gave up 0 bases and J gave up 6 bases, with 10 bases separating them. The chain's CDR3 is CASSLGDGPEQYF. The CDR3 DNA reads as TGCGCCAGCAGCTTGGGGGACGGCCCCGAGCAGTACTTC.

J is TRBJ2-3 and V is TRBV2; D not certain. This CDR3 region has 14 residues. Trimming removed 3 bases at V and 6 bases at J, with 13 bases between. Germline CDR1 and CDR2: SNHLY and FYNNEI. The CDR3 DNA sequence: TGTGCCAGCAGTGAGGGGTTAAGTCCGGATACGCAGTATTTT. Translated: CASSEGLSPDTQYF.

This chain links TRBV29-1 with TRBJ1-2; D gene ambiguous. Germline CDR1 reads SQVTM; CDR2 reads ANQGSEA. V was cut by 3 bases and J by 8 bases, with 16 bases left in between. This CDR3 comprises 13 residues. The chain's CDR3 is CSVEAGSSRGYTF. In nucleotides, the CDR3 is TGCAGCGTTGAGGCTGGATCCTCACGAGGCTACACCTTC.

V usage is TRBV4-1 and J usage is TRBJ2-1, with D possibly being TRBD2 (5 bases). The CDR3 totals 14 residues. Trimming cost V 4 bases and J 8 bases, with 15 bases left between them. CDR1 and CDR2 (germline): MGHRA, YSYEKL. The CDR3 coding sequence is TGCGCCAGCAGCCCCCGAGCAGCGGCAGATGAGCAGTTCTTC. This codes for CASSPRAAADEQFF.

CDR3 in DNA: TGCGCCAGCAGTCATGGACTAGCCGATGAGCAGTTCTTC. Translated: CASSHGLADEQFF. The genes are TRBV5-1 and TRBJ2-1; TRBD2 matches at 8 bases. The CDR3 runs 13 residues. Germline lookup yields CDR1 SGHRS and CDR2 YFSETQ. The V and J ends lost 5 bases and 8 bases, in that order; junction bases with no gene match: 6.

The V and J genes are TRBV27 and TRBJ1-4, with D tentatively TRBD1 (5 bases). V shed 6 bases and J shed 7 bases, with 18 bases lying between them. The CDR3 length is 15 residues. Germline CDR1 and CDR2: MNHEY and SMNVEV (reference sequence). The CDR3 sequence: CASSPGLGPGEKLFF. In DNA, the CDR3 is TGTGCCAGCAGCCCGGGACTGGGTCCGGGTGAAAAACTGTTTTTT.

The V call is TRBV16, the J call TRBJ2-1; 10 nucleotides agree with TRBD2. CDR1 is KGHSY, CDR2 FQNENV, per germline. V lost 2 bases, J lost 6 bases, and 4 bases stayed unmatched. The CDR3 has 15 residues. CDR3: CASSQASGSTNEQFF. CDR3 DNA sequence: TGTGCCAGCAGCCAAGCTAGCGGGAGTACCAATGAGCAGTTCTTC.

The rearrangement links TRBV13 to TRBJ2-7; D gene ambiguous. The V end lost 4 bases, the J end lost 3 bases, and 13 bases lay between the germline ends. Germline V CDR1 and CDR2: PRHDT, FYEKMQ (reference sequence). The CDR3 consists of 14 residues. In DNA, the CDR3 is TGTGCCAGCAGCTCAACAATACACGGCTACGAGCAGTACTTC. Its protein product is CASSSTIHGYEQYF.

The V call is TRBV23-1, the J call TRBJ1-2, with D tentatively TRBD1 (5 bases). TRBV23-1 is noted as an ORF with a role that remains uncertain. This CDR3 spans 11 amino acids. V shed 2 bases and J shed 8 bases, with 6 bases lying between them. The CDR3 region has the DNA TGCGCCAGCAGTCAACGGACAGGCTACACCTTC. This sequence encodes CASSQRTGYTF.

This clonotype was observed once. The rearrangement joins TRBV5-1 to TRBJ2-1; D is perhaps TRBD2 (7 bases). Germline V gene sequence: CDR1 SGHRS, CDR2 YFSETQ. CDR3 length: 16 amino acids. The germline V and J ends were trimmed by 2 bases and 7 bases, with 19 bases remaining between them. The CDR3 DNA follows: TGCGCCAGCAGCTTACTCCAGGGGACCGGGGGGAATGAGCAGTTCTTC. Residues: CASSLLQGTGGNEQFF.

The V call is TRBV6-1, the J call TRBJ2-3; D unresolved. Looked up from germline, CDR1 is MNHNS and CDR2 is SASEGT. Trimming took off 4 bases at V and 3 bases at J, with 8 bases between the two ends. This CDR3 region has 13 residues. CDR3 coding DNA: TGTGCCAGCAGTGTTCTGGAGACAGATACGCAGTATTTT. Translated: CASSVLETDTQYF.

V gene TRBV12-3 or TRBV12-4 combines with J gene TRBJ1-1; 7 bases align to TRBD1. The J segment lost 4 bases and the V segment lost 3 bases, leaving 8 bases of the junction unmatched. This CDR3 comprises 15 residues. The CDR3 is CASSLLREGATEAFF. CDR3 bases: TGTGCCAGCAGTTTGCTCCGGGAGGGGGCCACTGAAGCTTTCTTT.

This clonotype has only one observation. The CDR3 DNA sequence: TGCGCCAGCAGCCCAGACACCTCTCAAGAGACCCAGTACTTC. This encodes CASSPDTSQETQYF. The chain uses TRBV5-1 and TRBJ2-5; D unresolved. The CDR3 is 14 residues long. V was pared by 4 bases and J by 2 bases, with 12 bases between. CDR1 and CDR2 from the germline V gene are SGHRS and YFSETQ.

The chain uses TRBV24-1 and TRBJ2-1; D is uncertain. This CDR3 spans 15 amino acids. Trimming pared 3 bases from V and 7 bases from J, leaving 15 bases between. Per germline, CDR1 KGHDR and CDR2 SFDVKD. The CDR3: CATSDTPGLGNEQFF. CDR3 in DNA: TGTGCCACCAGTGATACCCCGGGCCTTGGGAATGAGCAGTTCTTC.

This clonotype was found once. This chain joins TRBV9 and TRBJ2-2; 8 positions match TRBD1. This CDR3 spans 12 amino acids. Looked up from germline, CDR1 is SGDLS and CDR2 is YYNGEE. The J segment lost 7 bases and the V segment lost 8 bases, leaving 4 bases of the junction unmatched. The CDR3 bases are TGTGCCAGTCAGGGGGCGAGCGGGGAGCTGTTTTTT. Its translation is CASQGASGELFF.

Notes on this clonotype: One end of the junction varies from germline; a read error may be responsible. The rearrangement uses TRBV15 and TRBJ2-5; D might be TRBD1 or TRBD2, each matching 5 bases. The CDR3 extends over 15 amino acids. Germline V gene sequence: CDR1 LNHNV, CDR2 YYDKDF (reference sequence). The CDR3 DNA reads as TGTGCCACCAGCGGAGAACAGAACTGGGACCAGACCCAGTACTTC. Amino acid sequence: CATSGEQNWDQTQYF.